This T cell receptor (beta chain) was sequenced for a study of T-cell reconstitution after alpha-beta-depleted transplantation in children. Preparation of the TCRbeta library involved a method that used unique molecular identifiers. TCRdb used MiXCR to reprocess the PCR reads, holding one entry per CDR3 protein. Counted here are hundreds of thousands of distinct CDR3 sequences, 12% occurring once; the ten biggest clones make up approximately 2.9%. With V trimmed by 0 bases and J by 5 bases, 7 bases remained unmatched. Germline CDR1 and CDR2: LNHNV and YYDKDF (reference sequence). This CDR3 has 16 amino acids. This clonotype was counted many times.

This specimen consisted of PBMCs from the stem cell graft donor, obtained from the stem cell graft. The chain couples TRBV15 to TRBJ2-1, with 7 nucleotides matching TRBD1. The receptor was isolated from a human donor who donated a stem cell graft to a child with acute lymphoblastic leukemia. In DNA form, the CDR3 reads TGTGCCACCAGCAGAGATGTTGGTCAGGGGGACAATGAGCAGTTCTTC. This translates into CATSRDVGQGDNEQFF.